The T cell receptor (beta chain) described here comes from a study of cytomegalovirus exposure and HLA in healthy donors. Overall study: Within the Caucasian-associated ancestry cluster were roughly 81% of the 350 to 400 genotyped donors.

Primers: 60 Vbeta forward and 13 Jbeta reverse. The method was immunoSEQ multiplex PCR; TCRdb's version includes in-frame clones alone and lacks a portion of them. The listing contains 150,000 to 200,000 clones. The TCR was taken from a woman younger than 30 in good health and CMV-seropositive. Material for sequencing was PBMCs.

CDR3 in DNA: TGTGCCAGCAGTGACAGGGAACCAATGAACACTGAAGCTTTCTTT. This translates into CASSDREPMNTEAFF. This chain uses TRBV2 with TRBJ1-1, with D maybe TRBD1 (5 bases). This CDR3 is 15 amino acids long. Germline V gene data show CDR1 as SNHLY and CDR2 as FYNNEI. Trimming removed 3 bases at V and 0 bases at J, with 11 bases between.